This T cell receptor beta chain came from a study of control samples from healthy donors and cancer patients. Clones were read by immunoSEQ multiplex PCR, and TCRdb kept only the in-frame ones, dropping some. The sample holds around 99,000 clones, around nine tenths seen once. Germline loops: CDR1 SGHRS, CDR2 YFSETQ. V was pared by 5 bases and J by 5 bases, with 10 bases between. The CDR3 extends over 12 amino acids. The V and J genes are TRBV5-1 and TRBJ2-5, with D possibly matching TRBD2 (6 bases). Sequencing used blood. The sequence came from a human donor in good health. The donor label of this sample is uncertain. In nucleotides, the CDR3 is TGCGCCAGCAGACAGGAGGGGGAGACCCAGTACTTC. Translating it yields CASRQEGETQYF.